The entry that follows covers one TCR beta chain sequence. This entry belongs to a study of blood T cell repertoires in COVID-19. The CDR3 extends over 17 amino acids. Trimming removed 5 bases from V and 0 bases from J, with 18 bases in between. Germline V gene data show CDR1 as SGHRS and CDR2 as YFSETQ. Produced via immunoSEQ multiplex PCR; TCRdb's table is partial and in-frame only. The sample has 120,000 to 150,000 clones; around 91% are singletons. The source of this sequence is a man aged 18 to 35 with COVID-19, enrolled during active disease. Sequencing input: peripheral blood. The genes are TRBV5-1 and TRBJ1-3; D uncertain. CDR3 residues: CASSSLGTVTSGNTIYF. CDR3 DNA sequence: TGCGCCAGCAGTTCCTTAGGCACAGTTACCTCTGGAAACACCATATATTTT.